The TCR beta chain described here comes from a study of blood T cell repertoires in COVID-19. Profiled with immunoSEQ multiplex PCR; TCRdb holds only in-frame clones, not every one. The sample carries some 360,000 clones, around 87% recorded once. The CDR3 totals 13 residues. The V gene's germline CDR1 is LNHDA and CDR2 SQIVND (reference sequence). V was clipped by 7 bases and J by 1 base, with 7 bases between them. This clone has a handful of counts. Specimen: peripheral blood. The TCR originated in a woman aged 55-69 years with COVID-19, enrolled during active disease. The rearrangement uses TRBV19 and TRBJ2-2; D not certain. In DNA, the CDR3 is TGTGCCAGTAAGTCGAGGAACACCGGGGAGCTGTTTTTT. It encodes CASKSRNTGELFF.